The 20 T cell receptor beta chains presented below share a single source sample, sequenced in a study of blood T cells in healthy people across ages. With a J-beta primer mix and a sample-barcoded 5' primer, a second PCR ran roughly 7 to 11 cycles. Each CDR3 protein is one row after TCRdb ran MiXCR on the 5' RACE reads. The profile shows about 1,000,000 distinct CDR3 sequences, 35% to 55% of them singletons. What was sequenced was blood. The receptors shown here come from a woman aged 55 to 70 in good health.

This clonotype was seen ten or more times. The V gene is TRBV24-1, the J gene TRBJ2-5; D call uncertain. This CDR3 has 12 residues. Per the germline V gene, CDR1 is KGHDR and CDR2 is SFDVKD. Trimming removed 4 bases from V and 5 bases from J, with 7 bases in between. The CDR3 nucleotides are TGTGCCACCAGTGACTATGGGGAGACCCAGTACTTC. Protein sequence: CATSDYGETQYF.

The chain is built from TRBV6-2 or TRBV6-3 and TRBJ1-1; D unclear. The CDR3 has 13 residues. V was trimmed by 0 bases and J by 8 bases, leaving 10 bases between them. Germline V gives CDR1 MNHEY, CDR2 SVGEGT. CDR3 nucleotide sequence: TGTGCCAGCAGTTACTCGAGTAGGGTCGAAGCTTTCTTT. Its translation is CASSYSSRVEAFF.

The chain carries TRBV10-3 and TRBJ2-6, with 10 bases that match TRBD1. The CDR3 extends over 19 amino acids. Germline V gene data show CDR1 as ENHRY and CDR2 as SYGVKD. V lost 6 bases to trimming and J lost 1 base; unmatched junction nucleotides: 12. CDR3 sequence (DNA): TGTGCCATCAGAGCACCGGGACAGGGGAGGGGATCTGGGGCCAACGTCCTGACTTTC. Amino acids: CAIRAPGQGRGSGANVLTF.

V usage is TRBV10-3 and J usage is TRBJ2-1; TRBD2 matches 14 bases. The germline CDR1 and CDR2 sequences are ENHRY and SYGVKD. The trim removed 2 bases at V and 1 base at J, leaving 7 bases unmatched. This CDR3 has 19 amino acids. The CDR3 nucleotides read TGTGCCATCAGTGAGGGACTAGCGGGAGGCTATGAATCCTACAATGAGCAGTTCTTC. Translation: CAISEGLAGGYESYNEQFF.

The chain joins TRBV27 to TRBJ1-1, with TRBD1 as a possible D gene (5 bases). This CDR3 spans 16 amino acids. Germline V lookup: CDR1 MNHEY, CDR2 SMNVEV (reference sequence). The germline V and J ends were trimmed by 5 bases and 1 base, with 17 bases remaining between them. CDR3 loop: CASSRGGVLWNTEAFF. DNA of the CDR3: TGTGCCAGCAGTCGAGGAGGGGTTCTATGGAACACTGAAGCTTTCTTT.

The V and J genes are TRBV2 and TRBJ2-7; no definite D call. Between the trimmed V and J ends, which lost 6 bases and 2 bases, there was a span of 11 bases. The CDR3 sequence is 13 residues long. Per germline, CDR1 SNHLY and CDR2 FYNNEI. The CDR3 region is CASRLDVPYEQYF. CDR3 sequence (DNA): TGTGCCAGCAGGCTAGACGTTCCCTACGAGCAGTACTTC.

The table lists this clonotype with a few counts. The genes are TRBV27 and TRBJ2-6; 8 nucleotides align to TRBD2. Unmatched junction bases numbered 4, after V lost 2 bases and J lost 1 base. This CDR3 is 17 amino acids long. Germline V gene lookup returns CDR1 MNHEY and CDR2 SMNVEV (reference sequence). The CDR3 loop is CASSLISGKSGANVLTF. The CDR3 coding sequence is TGTGCCAGCAGTTTAATTAGCGGGAAATCTGGGGCCAACGTCCTGACTTTC.

This clonotype was seen many times. This sequence joins TRBV25-1 and TRBJ2-5, with 7 bases lining up with TRBD1. The V gene's germline CDR1 is MGHDK and CDR2 SYGVNS. V dropped 7 bases and J dropped 7; count of bases not matched to a gene: 9. This CDR3 has 13 amino acids. CDR3 DNA: TGTGCCAGCACCCGACAGGGCGTGGGGACCCAGTACTTC. Residues: CASTRQGVGTQYF.

The chain uses TRBV20-1 and TRBJ2-1; 10 bases agree with TRBD2. Unmatched junction bases numbered 7, after V lost 4 bases and J lost 7 bases. CDR3 length: 14 amino acids. Looked up from germline, CDR1 is DFQATT and CDR2 is SNEGSKA (reference sequence). The CDR3 DNA reads TGCAGTGCTATTAATAAACTAGCGGGGAATGAGCAGTTCTTC. Translated: CSAINKLAGNEQFF.

The rearrangement joins TRBV10-2 to TRBJ2-5; possibly TRBD2 for D (5 bases). The V gene lost 3 bases and the J gene lost 11 bases, with 22 bases spanning the gap. The germline gives CDR1 WSHSY, CDR2 SAAADI. The CDR3 is 15 residues long. The CDR3 protein is CASSDSFRALRGQYF. In DNA form, the CDR3 reads TGCGCCAGCAGTGACTCCTTCCGGGCTTTACGAGGGCAGTACTTC.

This clonotype has only one observation. The genes are TRBV2 and TRBJ1-4; 7 bases fit TRBD1. The CDR3 extends over 15 amino acids. Trimming removed 0 bases from V and 6 bases from J; junction bases left unmatched: 4. Germline CDR1 SNHLY, CDR2 FYNNEI. The chain's CDR3 is CASSEAGDRDEKLFF. The DNA for the CDR3 is TGTGCCAGCAGTGAAGCGGGAGACAGGGATGAAAAACTGTTTTTT.

This clonotype has more than one count but fewer than ten. The chain combines TRBV11-1 with TRBJ1-1; the match to TRBD1 covers 7 bases. CDR1 is SGHAT, CDR2 FQDESV, per germline (reference sequence). The length of the CDR3 is 15 residues. Trimming at V came to 7 bases and at J to 1 base, leaving 9 bases not matched to a gene. The CDR3 region is CASNTEGAWNTEAFF. Here the CDR3 DNA reads TGTGCCAGCAACACAGAGGGGGCTTGGAACACTGAAGCTTTCTTT.

There are many counts of this clonotype. The chain carries TRBV27 and TRBJ2-5; 7 bases agree with TRBD2. The V and J ends lost 4 bases and 5 bases, in that order; junction bases with no gene match: 10. Germline lookup yields CDR1 MNHEY and CDR2 SMNVEV (reference sequence). The CDR3 consists of 15 residues. The chain's CDR3 is CASSSNAGEGETQYF. CDR3 nucleotides: TGTGCCAGCAGTTCGAATGCGGGAGAGGGGGAGACCCAGTACTTC.

The CDR3: CASSRYRGEQYF. The CDR3 DNA reads TGTGCCAGCAGTCGATACAGGGGCGAGCAGTACTTC. The rearrangement links TRBV28 to TRBJ2-7, with 7 positions matching TRBD1. CDR3 length equals 12 residues. The junction had 4 bases not matched to a gene; V was cut back by 5 bases and J by 6 bases. Germline CDR1 reads MDHEN; CDR2 reads SYDVKM.

The chain uses TRBV7-3 and TRBJ2-1, with TRBD2 as a possible D gene (6 bases). Deletions cut 0 bases from V and 7 bases from J, with 19 bases between. Germline V gene lookup returns CDR1 SGHTA and CDR2 FQGTGA. The CDR3 covers 17 residues. CDR3 DNA sequence: TGTGCCAGCAGCTTAACTCGCGGGGAGTTGGGTCGGAATGAGCAGTTCTTC. Its protein is CASSLTRGELGRNEQFF.

The gene calls are TRBV7-7 and TRBJ2-5, with D perhaps TRBD2 (5 bases). The J call may not be correct, given that the DNA end is closer to TRBJ2-7. The CDR3 contains 16 residues. CDR1 is SSHAT and CDR2 is FNYEAQ in the germline V gene (reference sequence). The CDR3 sequence: CASSLASAGPYNEQYF. The CDR3 DNA follows: TGTGCCAGCAGCTTAGCGTCGGCGGGTCCCTACAACGAGCAGTACTTC.

V usage is TRBV28 and J usage is TRBJ1-4; D remains unclear. Looked up from germline, CDR1 is MDHEN and CDR2 is SYDVKM. CDR3 length equals 13 residues. The V end lost 4 bases, the J end lost 7 bases, and 10 bases lay between the germline ends. The chain's CDR3 is CASSSLPAEKLFF. The CDR3 DNA reads TGTGCCAGCAGTTCCCTCCCGGCTGAAAAACTGTTTTTT.

Concerning this clonotype itself: The DNA is omitted, as the CDR3 cannot be located on it reliably, and the CDR3 follows TCRdb's listing. The chain is built from TRBV20-1 and TRBJ2-1; TRBD1 is the table's D call and was not checked against the DNA. The CDR3 adds up to 14 amino acids, both ends counted. Germline assignment: CDR1 DFQATT and CDR2 SNEGSKA (reference sequence). CDR3 region: CSAKVGGGSSDRFF.

This sequence joins TRBV19 and TRBJ1-2; 8 nucleotides agree with TRBD1. V lost 4 bases and J lost 6; bases outside the gene matches: 10. This CDR3 contains 15 residues. Looked up from germline, CDR1 is LNHDA and CDR2 is SQIVND (reference sequence). The CDR3 sequence is CASSTHRGASDGYTF. The CDR3 bases are TGTGCCAGTAGTACTCACAGGGGGGCAAGCGATGGCTACACCTTC.

This clonotype has more than one count but fewer than ten. V usage is TRBV24-1 and J usage is TRBJ2-3; TRBD2 agrees at 9 bases. The V and J ends lost 5 bases and 1 base, in that order; junction bases with no gene match: 0. This CDR3 contains 14 residues. CDR1 and CDR2 from the germline V gene are KGHDR and SFDVKD. CDR3 protein: CATSGLAGTDTQYF. CDR3 bases: TGTGCCACCAGTGGACTAGCGGGCACAGATACGCAGTATTTT.